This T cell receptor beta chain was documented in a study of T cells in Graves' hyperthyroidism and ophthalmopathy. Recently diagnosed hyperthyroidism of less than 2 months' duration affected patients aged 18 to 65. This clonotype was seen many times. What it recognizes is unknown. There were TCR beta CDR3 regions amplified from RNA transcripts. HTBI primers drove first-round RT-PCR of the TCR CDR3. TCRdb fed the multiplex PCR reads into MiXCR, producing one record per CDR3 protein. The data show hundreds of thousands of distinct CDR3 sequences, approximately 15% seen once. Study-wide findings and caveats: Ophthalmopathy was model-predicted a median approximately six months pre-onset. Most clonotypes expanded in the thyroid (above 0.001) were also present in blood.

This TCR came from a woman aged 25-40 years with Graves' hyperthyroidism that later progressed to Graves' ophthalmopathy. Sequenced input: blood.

The CDR3 DNA sequence: TGTGCCAGCAGTGAAGGGTTAAAGGGGGCAGGTCAGCCCCAGCATTTT. It is translated as CASSEGLKGAGQPQHF. The genes are TRBV2 and TRBJ1-5; the match to TRBD1 covers 7 bases. CDR1 and CDR2 from the germline V gene are SNHLY and FYNNEI. J lost 6 bases, V lost 1 base, and 9 bases had no gene match. This CDR3 comprises 16 residues.